The 3 T cell receptor beta chains in this list originate from one sample, sequenced in a study of T cell responses to AZD1222 COVID-19 vaccine. Sequenced by immunoSEQ multiplex PCR; TCRdb stores in-frame clones only, minus some. The repertoire holds 58,000 or so clones, roughly 89% seen once, with approximately 7% in the top ten. The sequenced sample was peripheral blood, obtained on day 0 of AZD1222 vaccination. The receptor set was obtained from an adult in good health.

This clone has just a few counts. The chain is built from TRBV9 and TRBJ2-7, with 8 bases matching TRBD2. The trim removed 3 bases at V and 5 bases at J, leaving 7 bases unmatched. The CDR3 is made up of 14 amino acids. CDR1 is SGDLS and CDR2 is YYNGEE in the germline V gene. This chain's CDR3 is CASSEGAGVDEQYF. The CDR3 DNA reads as TGTGCCAGCAGCGAAGGAGCGGGGGTGGACGAGCAGTACTTC.

CDR3 residues: CASSLIAGGVGNQPQHF. The CDR3 nucleotides are TGCGCCAGCAGCCTCATCGCCGGCGGAGTCGGCAATCAGCCCCAGCATTTT. This rearrangement joins TRBV4-1 to TRBJ1-5; no clear D gene. Germline loops: CDR1 MGHRA, CDR2 YSYEKL. V was shortened by 4 bases and J by 2 bases, with 18 bases between the two germline ends. The CDR3 is made up of 17 amino acids.

This clone appeared once. The chain joins TRBV7-6 to TRBJ2-7, with D tentatively TRBD2 (7 bases). The CDR3 runs to 15 residues. The ends were cut back, 1 base at V and 7 bases at J, with 17 bases in the middle. Germline CDR1 is SGHVS and CDR2 is FNYEAQ. The CDR3 reads CASSLGYRGASEQYF. In DNA form, the CDR3 reads TGTGCCAGCAGCTTAGGGTATCGGGGGGCGTCGGAGCAGTACTTC.